This T cell receptor (beta chain) was identified during a study of shared clonotypes between healthy human individuals. CD8 cells regarded as naive lacked CD45RO, were positively chosen for CCR7, and omitted terminally differentiated effector memory CD45RA+ cells. The study's findings and limits: Naive subsets, compared against memory subsets, generally had larger estimated richness values. A reduction in generation probabilities was seen for non-shared clonotypes relative to those shared by all four donors.

On sorted subsets, replicate PCRs used 200 to 250 ng DNA, or tens of thousands of T cell genomes. Assay: immunoSEQ multiplex PCR; the TCRdb copy retains only in-frame clones and omits some. Among hundreds of thousands of clones listed, over 90% were seen once. This clone was counted a single time. Antigen unknown. Per germline, CDR1 GTSNPN and CDR2 SVGIG (reference sequence). This CDR3 has 15 residues. Trimming shortened V by 2 bases and J by 0 bases, and 11 bases separated the two germline ends. The chain links TRBV30 to TRBJ1-5; D uncertain. This TCR was sampled from a man under 40 in good health. Sequencing was performed on naive CD8+ T cells sorted from blood. CDR3 nucleotides: TGTGCCTGGAGTAGCGGAGCTAATAGCAATCAGCCCCAGCATTTT. Its translation is CAWSSGANSNQPQHF.